This TCR beta chain was observed in a study of blood T cell repertoires in COVID-19. Only one count was recorded for this clone. CDR1 and CDR2 from the germline V gene are DFQATT and SNEGSKA (reference sequence). The CDR3 loop spans 11 amino acids. Trimming removed 1 base from V and 3 bases from J, with 3 bases in between. Original handling: Amplification of reference gene primers was used by the study to estimate nucleated cell counts. Data came from immunoSEQ multiplex PCR; TCRdb stores just in-frame clones and leaves some out. V and J calls and clone size are copied from that table; D and trimming were computed from the DNA. The data contain about 370,000 clones, about 89% of them singletons.

The TCR comes from a woman in her thirties with COVID-19, enrolled during active disease. The rearrangement joins TRBV20-1 to TRBJ1-2; D gene ambiguous. The sample comprised peripheral blood. The CDR3 region is CSARGHYGYTF. The CDR3 DNA sequence: TGCAGTGCTAGAGGGCACTATGGCTACACCTTC.